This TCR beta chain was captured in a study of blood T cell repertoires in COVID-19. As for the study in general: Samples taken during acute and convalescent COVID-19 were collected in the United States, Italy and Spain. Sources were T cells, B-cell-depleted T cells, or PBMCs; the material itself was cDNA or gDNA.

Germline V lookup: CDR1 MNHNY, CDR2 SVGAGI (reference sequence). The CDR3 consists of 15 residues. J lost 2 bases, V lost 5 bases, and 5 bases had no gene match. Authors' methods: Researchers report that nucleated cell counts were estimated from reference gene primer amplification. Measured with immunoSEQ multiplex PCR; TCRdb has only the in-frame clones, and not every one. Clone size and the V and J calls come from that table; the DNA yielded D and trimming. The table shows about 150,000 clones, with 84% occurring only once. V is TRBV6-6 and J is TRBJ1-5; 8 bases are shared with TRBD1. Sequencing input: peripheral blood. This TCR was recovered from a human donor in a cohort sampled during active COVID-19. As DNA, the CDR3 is TGTGCCAGCAGTACATCGACAGGGGGCAATCAGCCCCAGCATTTT. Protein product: CASSTSTGGNQPQHF.